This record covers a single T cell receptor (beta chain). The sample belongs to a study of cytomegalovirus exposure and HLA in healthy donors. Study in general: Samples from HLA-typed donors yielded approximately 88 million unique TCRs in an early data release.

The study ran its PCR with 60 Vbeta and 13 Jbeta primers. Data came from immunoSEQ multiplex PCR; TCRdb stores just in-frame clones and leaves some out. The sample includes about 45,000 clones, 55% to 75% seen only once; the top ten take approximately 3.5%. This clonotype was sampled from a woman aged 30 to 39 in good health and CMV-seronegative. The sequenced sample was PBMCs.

CDR3 in amino acids: CASSLAYATNEKLFF. The CDR3 DNA is TGTGCCAGCTCACTCGCCTATGCAACTAATGAAAAACTGTTTTTT. This chain connects TRBV18 to TRBJ1-4; D is unresolved. CDR3 size: 15 residues. Trimming left V 4 bases short and J 0 bases short, with 9 bases between. Germline V gene sequence: CDR1 KGHSH, CDR2 LQKENI.